These 5 T cell receptor beta chains share one sample of origin, sequenced in a study of blood T cells in healthy people across ages. For the second PCR, which ran for roughly 6 to 12 cycles, a sample-barcoded 5' primer and a J-beta primer mix were used. TCRdb processed the 5' RACE reads anew with MiXCR; each CDR3 protein has one entry. In the table there are about 800,000 distinct CDR3 sequences, roughly 25% of which are singletons. These data also featured in a second study, about T cells of mothers and their children.

Sequenced material: blood. The receptor source for this set is a boy aged 5-17 years in good health.

This clonotype has more than one count but fewer than ten. This chain joins TRBV29-1 and TRBJ2-3; perhaps TRBD2 as D (6 bases). Trimming shortened V by 7 bases and J by 2 bases, and 16 bases separated the two germline ends. This CDR3 is built from 14 residues. Looked up from germline, CDR1 is SQVTM and CDR2 is ANQGSEA. Here the CDR3 DNA reads TGCAGCGCAATACCGGGACTCGTCACAGATACGCAGTATTTT. Translated: CSAIPGLVTDTQYF.

This clonotype has more than one count but fewer than ten. The CDR3 sequence: CASSYLYRDRDHGDEQYF. The CDR3 nucleotides are TGTGCCAGCAGTTACCTATACCGGGACAGGGATCATGGGGACGAGCAGTACTTC. The rearrangement joins TRBV6-2 or TRBV6-3 to TRBJ2-7, with TRBD1 matching 9 bases. This CDR3 region has 18 residues. V lost 2 bases to trimming and J lost 5 bases; unmatched junction nucleotides: 16. Germline V gene lookup returns CDR1 MNHEY and CDR2 SVGEGT.

This clonotype occurred a few times. The genes are TRBV7-6 and TRBJ2-5; D gene unclear. Trimming pared 1 base from V and 13 bases from J, leaving 16 bases between. CDR3 length equals 13 residues. Germline CDR1 SGHVS, CDR2 FNYEAQ. The CDR3 spells CASSLGSYYERYF. The CDR3 bases are TGTGCCAGCAGCTTAGGTTCCTACTACGAGCGGTACTTC.

The chain has TRBV7-6 and TRBJ2-7; 7 bases fit TRBD2. This CDR3 is 14 amino acids long. J lost 2 bases, V lost 3 bases, and 4 bases had no gene match. Germline V CDR1 and CDR2: SGHVS, FNYEAQ. CDR3 residues: CASSFGGSAYEQYF. CDR3 DNA sequence: TGTGCCAGCAGCTTTGGCGGGAGCGCCTACGAGCAGTACTTC.

J is TRBJ2-1 and V is TRBV6-5, with TRBD2 matching over 9 bases. The V gene end was trimmed by 2 bases and the J gene end by 7 bases; junction bases not matched to a gene: 21. CDR1 is MNHEY, CDR2 SVGAGI, per germline. The CDR3 runs to 20 residues. The CDR3 spells CASSYATYGPLPSGENEQFF. CDR3 nucleotides: TGTGCCAGCAGTTACGCGACGTACGGCCCTTTGCCTAGCGGGGAGAATGAGCAGTTCTTC.